Listed here are 24 T cell receptor beta chains from one sample, sequenced in a study of T cell responses to AZD1222 COVID-19 vaccine. The method was immunoSEQ multiplex PCR; TCRdb's version includes in-frame clones alone and lacks a portion of them. This sample has 120,000 to 150,000 clones, with around 89% found just once. Sequenced material: peripheral blood, taken on day 0 of AZD1222 vaccination. The receptors here all came from an adult in good health.

This chain uses TRBV9 with TRBJ2-6; 7 positions agree with TRBD1. This CDR3 comprises 18 residues. Trimming at V came to 4 bases and at J to 1 base, leaving 11 bases not matched to a gene. Germline V CDR1 and CDR2: SGDLS, YYNGEE. In nucleotides, the CDR3 is TGTGCCAGCAGCTTTACCCGGGACAGCTTTTCTGGGGCCAACGTCCTGACTTTC. Translated: CASSFTRDSFSGANVLTF. Full variable domain (remainder filled in from reference TRBV9 and TRBJ2-6): DSGVTQTPKHLITATGQRVTLRCSPRSGDLSVYWYQQSLDQGLQFLIQYYNGEERAKGNILERFSAQQFPDLHSELNLSSLELGDSALYFCASSFTRDSFSGANVLTFGAGSRLTVL.

This clone occurred a few times. This rearrangement joins TRBV11-3 to TRBJ2-5; 13 bases are a match to TRBD2. CDR1 is SGHNT, CDR2 YENEEA, per germline. This CDR3 has 16 amino acids. Losses at the gene ends were 1 base for V and 5 bases for J; bases not matched to a gene: 4. CDR3 coding DNA: TGTGCCAGCAGCTTAGGGGGACTAGCGGGACACGAGACCCAGTACTTC. Translating gives CASSLGGLAGHETQYF.

The chain links TRBV9 to TRBJ2-2; perhaps TRBD2 as D (6 bases). Between the trimmed V and J ends, which lost 1 base and 0 bases, there was a span of 10 bases. CDR3 length equals 16 residues. Germline CDR1 and CDR2: SGDLS and YYNGEE. CDR3 DNA sequence: TGTGCCAGCAGCGTAACCGGGACTTCGAACACCGGGGAGCTGTTTTTT. Encoded protein: CASSVTGTSNTGELFF. Supplemented by reference TRBV9 and TRBJ2-2, the full variable domain reads DSGVTQTPKHLITATGQRVTLRCSPRSGDLSVYWYQQSLDQGLQFLIQYYNGEERAKGNILERFSAQQFPDLHSELNLSSLELGDSALYFCASSVTGTSNTGELFFGEGSRLTVL.

This rearrangement joins TRBV19 to TRBJ2-3; no firm D call. This CDR3 comprises 10 residues. Germline V lookup: CDR1 LNHDA, CDR2 SQIVND (reference sequence). V shed 10 bases and J shed 6 bases, with 8 bases lying between them. CDR3 sequence (DNA): TGTGCCACCCGGAAGGATACGCAGTATTTT. Translation: CATRKDTQYF.

The chain combines TRBV25-1 with TRBJ2-3; either TRBD1 or TRBD2 may fit D (5 bases each). Germline V CDR1 and CDR2: MGHDK, SYGVNS. V lost 6 bases and J lost 1, with 11 bases in between. This CDR3 is 14 amino acids long. CDR3 nucleotides: TGTGCCAGCAGCGCTAGGGACGGCACAGATACGCAGTATTTT. Residues: CASSARDGTDTQYF.

DNA for the CDR3: TGTGCCAGCAGCGTAGGTGTGGGGGGAGTTGACTACACCTTC. As protein: CASSVGVGGVDYTF. The chain joins TRBV9 to TRBJ1-2, with a tentative D call TRBD1 (5 bases). There are 14 residues in the CDR3. V was pared by 0 bases and J by 10 bases, with 16 bases between. Germline lookup yields CDR1 SGDLS and CDR2 YYNGEE.

The chain recombines TRBV29-1 with TRBJ2-1, with TRBD1 as a possible D gene (6 bases). Trimming cost V 7 bases and J 8 bases, with 12 bases left between them. Germline CDR1 reads SQVTM; CDR2 reads ANQGSEA. This CDR3 contains 11 residues. CDR3 amino acids: CSGQVFDEQFF. CDR3 coding DNA: TGCAGCGGACAGGTTTTCGATGAGCAGTTCTTC.

The gene calls are TRBV7-6 and TRBJ2-5, with D tentatively TRBD2 (6 bases). The germline V and J ends were trimmed by 5 bases and 1 base, with 14 bases remaining between them. The germline V gene encodes CDR1 SGHVS and CDR2 FNYEAQ. The CDR3 consists of 15 residues. This CDR3 is CASSGPSASQETQYF. Here the CDR3 DNA reads TGTGCCAGCAGCGGGCCTAGCGCCTCCCAAGAGACCCAGTACTTC. Complete variable domain (other parts from reference TRBV7-6 and TRBJ2-5): GAGVSQSPRYKVTKRGQDVALRCDPISGHVSLYWYRQALGQGPEFLTYFNYEAQQDKSGLPNDRFSAERPEGSISTLTIQRTEQRDSAMYRCASSGPSASQETQYFGPGTRLLVL.

The J gene is TRBJ1-2, the V gene TRBV6-9; D is unresolved. The ends were cut back, 2 bases at V and 7 bases at J, with 20 bases in the middle. Per the germline V gene, CDR1 is MNHGY and CDR2 is SVAAGI. The CDR3 extends over 16 amino acids. CDR3 protein: CASSYIVQRSKGGYTF. CDR3 DNA sequence: TGTGCCAGCAGTTATATTGTACAGAGAAGTAAAGGTGGCTACACCTTC.

This rearrangement joins TRBV7-2 to TRBJ2-5; unclear D gene. The V gene lost 5 bases and the J gene lost 2 bases, with 9 bases spanning the gap. Per the germline V gene, CDR1 is SGHTA and CDR2 is FQGNSA. The CDR3 contains 13 residues. The CDR3 region has the DNA TGTGCCAGCAGCCCCCATCCACAAGAGACCCAGTACTTC. Translation: CASSPHPQETQYF. The complete variable domain, with remaining parts taken from reference TRBV7-2 and TRBJ2-5, reads GAGVSQSPSNKVTEKGKDVELRCDPISGHTALYWYRQSLGQGLEFLIYFQGNSAPDKSGLPSDRFSAERTGGSVSTLTIQRTQQEDSAVYLCASSPHPQETQYFGPGTRLLVL.

The CDR3 loop is CASSPDLTGFQGGYTF. CDR3 DNA: TGTGCCAGCTCACCCGACTTGACAGGTTTTCAAGGTGGCTACACCTTC. The chain employs TRBV18 and TRBJ1-2; D may be TRBD1 (6 bases). Trimming took off 3 bases at V and 7 bases at J, with 21 bases between the two ends. The germline gives CDR1 KGHSH, CDR2 LQKENI. This CDR3 is built from 16 residues.

This clone appeared a few times. The DNA for the CDR3 is TGTGCCAGCGGCTCTGGACTAGCGGGAGCGTTGGGCTCCTACAATGAGCAGTTCTTC. Encoded protein: CASGSGLAGALGSYNEQFF. This chain links TRBV28 with TRBJ2-1; 13 bases line up with TRBD2. Germline CDR1 and CDR2: MDHEN and SYDVKM. The CDR3 covers 19 residues. The ends lost 8 bases at V and 0 bases at J; junction bases unmatched: 13.

The rearrangement links TRBV4-2 to TRBJ1-4, with TRBD1 matching over 10 bases. The germline gives CDR1 LGHNA, CDR2 YNFKEQ. V lost 3 bases, J lost 6 bases, and 7 bases stayed unmatched. CDR3 size: 16 residues. This CDR3 reads CASSHDVGQGYEKLFF. The CDR3 bases are TGTGCCAGCAGCCACGACGTGGGACAGGGGTATGAAAAACTGTTTTTT.

The chain employs TRBV19 and TRBJ2-3; 7 bases line up with TRBD2. Losses at the gene ends were 1 base for V and 7 bases for J; bases not matched to a gene: 5. This CDR3 is 14 amino acids long. Germline CDR1 LNHDA, CDR2 SQIVND (reference sequence). The CDR3 bases are TGTGCCAGTAGTATAGGGGGCGGGAGCAATACGCAGTATTTT. Encoded protein: CASSIGGGSNTQYF.

This clone came up once. The sample contains more than one DNA sequence encoding this CDR3. The V and J genes are TRBV15 and TRBJ1-5, with no clear D. Trimming shortened V by 0 bases and J by 5 bases, and 5 bases separated the two germline ends. In germline, CDR1 is LNHNV, CDR2 YYDKDF (reference sequence). The CDR3 totals 13 residues. The DNA of the CDR3 is TGTGCCACCAGCAGAGATTGGGATCAGCCCCAGCATTTT. It specifies CATSRDWDQPQHF.

The rearrangement links TRBV5-6 to TRBJ1-1; possibly TRBD1 for D (5 bases). From germline, CDR1 is SGHDT and CDR2 YYEEEE. This CDR3 contains 13 residues. With 4 bases removed from V and 7 bases from J, the gap between germline ends came to 14 bases. The chain's CDR3 is CASSRTGRNEAFF. The CDR3 DNA follows: TGTGCCAGCAGCCGAACGGGACGGAATGAAGCTTTCTTT.

The chain has TRBV5-6 and TRBJ1-2; D might be TRBD1 (5 bases). Trimming took 2 bases from V and 3 from J, leaving 23 bases between them. Germline CDR1 and CDR2: SGHDT and YYEEEE. CDR3 size: 18 residues. This CDR3 reads CASSFPVGGAGRDYGYTF. The DNA for the CDR3 is TGTGCCAGCAGCTTCCCCGTTGGAGGGGCGGGACGGGACTATGGCTACACCTTC.

The V call is TRBV30, the J call TRBJ2-3, with a tentative D call TRBD1 (6 bases). The CDR3 runs 16 residues. The V gene's germline CDR1 is GTSNPN and CDR2 SVGIG (reference sequence). V gave up 0 bases and J gave up 0 bases, with 13 bases separating them. The CDR3 sequence is CAWSVAVTGSTDTQYF. The CDR3, as DNA: TGTGCCTGGAGTGTAGCAGTAACAGGGAGCACAGATACGCAGTATTTT. The full variable domain, with the rest looked up from reference TRBV30 and TRBJ2-3, is SQTIHQWPATLVQPVGSPLSLECTVEGTSNPNLYWYRQAAGRGLQLLFYSVGIGQISSEVPQNLSASRPQDRQFILSSKKLLLSDSGFYLCAWSVAVTGSTDTQYFGPGTRLTVL.

The chain is built from TRBV9 and TRBJ1-4, with 9 positions matching TRBD1. CDR3 length equals 18 residues. Trimming at V came to 4 bases and at J to 8 bases, leaving 18 bases not matched to a gene. The V gene's germline CDR1 is SGDLS and CDR2 YYNGEE. CDR3 sequence: CASSSLVPGQGRGEKLFF. The CDR3 DNA sequence: TGTGCCAGCAGCTCCTTGGTCCCGGGACAGGGTCGAGGAGAAAAACTGTTTTTT.

This clone has only one observation. The chain links TRBV28 to TRBJ1-6; TRBD1 might be the D (6 bases). The V and J ends lost 6 bases and 9 bases respectively, with 21 bases between them. This CDR3 comprises 16 residues. Germline V gene sequence: CDR1 MDHEN, CDR2 SYDVKM. The CDR3 is CASSGPLGGQTSPLHF. The CDR3 DNA sequence: TGTGCCAGCAGCGGACCGTTGGGGGGGCAGACTTCACCCCTCCACTTT.

V is TRBV11-2 and J is TRBJ1-2; a weak D match, TRBD1 (5 bases). Trimming cost V 4 bases and J 7 bases, with 7 bases left between them. Germline CDR1 and CDR2: SGHAT and FQNNGV. CDR3 length: 11 amino acids. The CDR3 nucleotides are TGTGCCAGCAGCTCGGGGGTTGGCTACACCTTC. It encodes CASSSGVGYTF.

The gene calls are TRBV29-1 and TRBJ2-2; D could derive from TRBD1 or TRBD2 (6 bases each). V lost 3 bases to trimming and J lost 7 bases, with 12 bases between them. The germline V gene has CDR1 SQVTM and CDR2 ANQGSEA. This CDR3 region has 13 residues. The CDR3 loop is CSVEGGAGGELFF. CDR3 in DNA: TGCAGCGTTGAGGGGGGCGCTGGCGGGGAGCTGTTTTTT.

The CDR3 here is CASSLDGTGYTF. Written as DNA, the CDR3 is TGTGCCAGCAGCTTGGATGGGACCGGCTACACCTTC. This sequence joins TRBV5-4 and TRBJ1-2, with D possibly being TRBD1 (5 bases). The CDR3 totals 12 residues. With 0 bases removed from V and 8 bases from J, the gap between germline ends came to 8 bases. CDR1 is SGHNT and CDR2 is YYREEE in the germline V gene (reference sequence).

The V and J genes are TRBV30 and TRBJ2-1, with a possible D match to TRBD2 (6 bases). The CDR3 has 12 residues. Per the germline V gene, CDR1 is GTSNPN and CDR2 is SVGIG (reference sequence). V gave up 5 bases and J gave up 5 bases, with 10 bases separating them. The CDR3 is CAWGGEDNEQFF. Written as DNA, the CDR3 is TGTGCCTGGGGAGGGGAGGACAATGAGCAGTTCTTC.